The 17 T cell receptor beta chains reported below all come from one sample, sequenced in a study of T cells after yellow fever vaccination. MiXCR, applied by TCRdb to the 5' RACE reads, yields one record per CDR3 protein. The sample yields a few hundred thousand distinct CDR3 sequences, 8.5% to 10% seen once. The source was PBMCs, collected on the day of the first yellow fever vaccination. Receptors were obtained from a man in his late teens or twenties who received the YFV17D yellow fever vaccine.

This clonotype has just a few counts. The V gene is TRBV7-9, the J gene TRBJ2-2, with D uncertain. This CDR3 is built from 10 residues. CDR1 and CDR2 (germline): SEHNR, FQNEAQ (reference sequence). Trimming left V 4 bases short and J 6 bases short, with 0 bases between. The CDR3, as DNA: TGTGCCAGCAGCTCCGGGGAGCTGTTTTTT. This codes for CASSSGELFF.

The J gene is TRBJ2-4, the V gene TRBV3-1, with 8 bases identical to TRBD1. The CDR3 spans 15 residues. Trimming removed 4 bases from V and 4 bases from J; junction bases left unmatched: 6. Germline V gives CDR1 LGHDT, CDR2 YNNKEL (reference sequence). The CDR3 is CASSLYRTGKNIQYF. The DNA for the CDR3 is TGTGCCAGCAGCCTATACAGGACAGGGAAAAACATTCAGTACTTC.

The rearrangement joins TRBV4-3 to TRBJ1-4; no firm D call. CDR3 size: 15 residues. Trimming cost V 1 base and J 8 bases, with 14 bases left between them. Germline-derived CDR1 and CDR2 are LGHNA and YSLEER. CDR3 coding DNA: TGCGCCAGCAGCCAAGGCGCCGTCACGGGCGAAAAACTGTTTTTT. This translates into CASSQGAVTGEKLFF.

This clonotype showed up just a few times. The V and J genes are TRBV7-2 and TRBJ1-5; D not certain. Germline CDR1 SGHTA, CDR2 FQGNSA. CDR3 size: 13 residues. Trimming removed 5 bases from V and 1 base from J, with 6 bases in between. The DNA for the CDR3 is TGTGCCAGCAGCCGCTCAAGCAATCAGCCCCAGCATTTT. The encoded protein is CASSRSSNQPQHF.

This clonotype was seen only a few times. The chain is built from TRBV6-1 and TRBJ2-1; D is uncertain. V gave up 2 bases and J gave up 2 bases, with 7 bases separating them. Per the germline V gene, CDR1 is MNHNS and CDR2 is SASEGT. This CDR3 comprises 14 residues. CDR3 nucleotide sequence: TGTGCCAGCAGTGAACGGGTTACCTACAATGAGCAGTTCTTC. Translating it yields CASSERVTYNEQFF.

This clonotype turned up a few times. This chain connects TRBV20-1 to TRBJ1-1, with D maybe TRBD1 (5 bases). CDR3 length: 15 amino acids. Germline V gene lookup returns CDR1 DFQATT and CDR2 SNEGSKA (reference sequence). Trimming left V 0 bases short and J 1 base short, with 12 bases between. The CDR3 DNA reads as TGCAGTGCTAGAGATCCCGGCAGGGCGAACACTGAAGCTTTCTTT. This gives the protein CSARDPGRANTEAFF.

Here the CDR3 reads CASSQTAGAYYGYTF. CDR3 coding DNA: TGTGCCAGCAGCCAAACCGCGGGGGCCTACTATGGCTACACCTTC. The genes are TRBV4-2 and TRBJ1-2, with D maybe TRBD1 (6 bases). CDR1 is LGHNA and CDR2 is YNFKEQ in the germline V gene. Trimming took off 2 bases at V and 3 bases at J, with 13 bases between the two ends. This CDR3 has 15 residues.

V gene TRBV7-2 combines with J gene TRBJ2-3; 12 nucleotides agree with TRBD2. Unmatched junction bases numbered 10, after V lost 6 bases and J lost 6 bases. Germline loops: CDR1 SGHTA, CDR2 FQGNSA. The CDR3 extends over 16 amino acids. CDR3 loop: CASSYRTSGARDTQYF. The DNA of the CDR3 is TGTGCCAGCAGTTACCGGACTAGCGGGGCTCGGGATACGCAGTATTTT.

The chain uses TRBV12-3 or TRBV12-4 and TRBJ2-2; D is uncertain. Trimming took 11 bases from V and 1 from J, leaving 14 bases between them. The CDR3 length is 14 residues. CDR3 nucleotides: TGTGCCCTCGGAAGGGCAGTGAACACCGGGGAGCTGTTTTTT. It is translated as CALGRAVNTGELFF.

The sample holds a few counts of this clonotype. This chain uses TRBV5-1 with TRBJ1-4; D call uncertain. Trimming took 3 bases from V and 7 from J, leaving 13 bases between them. In germline, CDR1 is SGHRS, CDR2 YFSETQ. The CDR3 spans 14 residues. The CDR3 reads CASSYPEPGEKLFF. CDR3 coding DNA: TGCGCCAGCAGCTACCCAGAACCGGGTGAAAAACTGTTTTTT.

In this sample, this clonotype turned up many times. V gene TRBV5-1 combines with J gene TRBJ1-3; a weak D match, TRBD1 (5 bases). Trimming took off 0 bases at V and 3 bases at J, with 7 bases between the two ends. The CDR3 loop spans 14 amino acids. The V gene's germline CDR1 is SGHRS and CDR2 YFSETQ. The CDR3 bases are TGCGCCAGCAGCTTGGCAGGGTATGGAAACACCATATATTTT. It translates to CASSLAGYGNTIYF.

This clonotype was seen a few times. J is TRBJ1-6 and V is TRBV9; D not resolved. The germline V gene encodes CDR1 SGDLS and CDR2 YYNGEE. V shed 3 bases and J shed 10 bases, with 8 bases lying between them. The CDR3 sequence is 12 residues long. The CDR3 sequence: CASSGQSSPLHF. CDR3 nucleotides: TGTGCCAGCAGCGGCCAGTCCTCACCCCTCCACTTT. The entire variable domain, with the rest obtained from reference TRBV9 and TRBJ1-6, is as follows: DSGVTQTPKHLITATGQRVTLRCSPRSGDLSVYWYQQSLDQGLQFLIQYYNGEERAKGNILERFSAQQFPDLHSELNLSSLELGDSALYFCASSGQSSPLHFGNGTRLTVT.

This clonotype occurred a few times. This sequence joins TRBV5-4 and TRBJ2-5, with unresolved D. CDR3 length equals 14 residues. Trimming stripped 5 bases from V and 5 bases from J, with 16 bases between. Per germline, CDR1 SGHNT and CDR2 YYREEE (reference sequence). This CDR3 reads CASRPNSNPETQYF. CDR3 bases: TGTGCCAGCAGGCCGAATAGCAATCCGGAGACCCAGTACTTC.

This clonotype was recorded many times. The chain links TRBV10-3 to TRBJ2-6; D is perhaps TRBD1 (5 bases). V gave up 6 bases and J gave up 1 base, with 7 bases separating them. The CDR3 covers 14 residues. In germline, CDR1 is ENHRY, CDR2 SYGVKD. The DNA of the CDR3 is TGTGCCATCAGCGCAGGGTCTGGGGCCAACGTCCTGACTTTC. This encodes CAISAGSGANVLTF.

The table lists this clonotype with many counts. The chain carries TRBV7-8 and TRBJ2-4; possible D gene TRBD2, 5 bases. CDR1 is SGHVS and CDR2 is FQNEAQ in the germline V gene. The V end was cut by 1 base, the J end by 7 bases, with 11 bases between. The CDR3 runs to 14 residues. In DNA form, the CDR3 reads TGTGCCAGCAGCTTAGGTCGGACTTCTAACATTCAGTACTTC. Its translation: CASSLGRTSNIQYF. Looking up the rest from reference TRBV7-8 and TRBJ2-4 gives the full variable domain: GAGVSQSPRYKVAKRGQDVALRCDPISGHVSLFWYQQALGQGPEFLTYFQNEAQLDKSGLPSDRFFAERPEGSVSTLKIQRTQQEDSAVYLCASSLGRTSNIQYFGAGTRLSVL.

This chain connects TRBV3-1 to TRBJ2-4; D is perhaps TRBD2 (5 bases). CDR3 length equals 14 residues. With 5 bases removed from V and 9 bases from J, the gap between germline ends came to 17 bases. Per the germline V gene, CDR1 is LGHDT and CDR2 is YNNKEL (reference sequence). CDR3 sequence (DNA): TGTGCCAGCAGCTCCTCCCGGGGTTTCGGCATTCAGTACTTC. It specifies CASSSSRGFGIQYF.

This clonotype was seen only once. This sequence joins TRBV6-1 and TRBJ1-5; 9 bases fit TRBD1. This CDR3 comprises 17 residues. The trim removed 6 bases at V and 1 base at J, leaving 10 bases unmatched. Germline-derived CDR1 and CDR2 are MNHNS and SASEGT. The CDR3: CASRSTGGFFSNQPQHF. CDR3 nucleotides: TGTGCCAGCAGGTCTACAGGGGGCTTTTTCAGCAATCAGCCCCAGCATTTT.